What follows are 30 T cell receptor beta chains derived from one specimen sequenced in a study of OX40 agonist ivuxolimab in advanced cancers. This table comes from immunoSEQ multiplex PCR, and its TCRdb copy is limited to in-frame clones, with some not included. The sample yields 100,000 or so clones, less than 90% seen once. The source material was CD4+ or CD8+ T cells sorted from blood, sampled in a trial of the OX40 agonist ivuxolimab. The receptors originated from an adult with an advanced solid tumor such as melanoma, head and neck, liver or kidney cancer.

This sequence joins TRBV5-6 and TRBJ1-5; D remains ambiguous. CDR3 length equals 17 residues. Deletions cut 4 bases from V and 5 bases from J, with 22 bases between. The germline V gene has CDR1 SGHDT and CDR2 YYEEEE. The CDR3 nucleotides are TGTGCCAGCAGCCGCGCCGCTGAGACTGGCGGCGATCAGCCCCAGCATTTT. This gives the protein CASSRAAETGGDQPQHF.

The chain uses TRBV11-2 and TRBJ2-5, with D perhaps being TRBD1 or TRBD2 (5 bases each). Germline values: CDR1 SGHAT, CDR2 FQNNGV. V was clipped by 1 base and J by 2 bases, with 5 bases between them. This CDR3 is built from 13 residues. The DNA for the CDR3 is TGTGCCAGCAGCTTAGGGGGGCAAGAGACCCAGTACTTC. Translated: CASSLGGQETQYF.

The rearrangement joins TRBV27 to TRBJ2-3; tentatively, D is TRBD1 (6 bases). V shed 10 bases and J shed 2 bases, with 13 bases lying between them. The CDR3 spans 13 residues. CDR1 is MNHEY, CDR2 SMNVEV, per germline (reference sequence). This CDR3 is CATSGEFTDTQYF. The CDR3, as DNA: TGTGCCACATCAGGGGAATTCACAGATACGCAGTATTTT.

The chain joins TRBV14 to TRBJ1-2; maybe TRBD1 (5 bases). The CDR3 is 13 amino acids. Per germline, CDR1 SGHDN and CDR2 FVKESK. With 5 bases removed from V and 2 bases from J, the gap between germline ends came to 9 bases. This CDR3 is CASSFDSNYGYTF. In DNA form, the CDR3 reads TGTGCCAGCAGCTTTGACAGCAACTATGGCTACACCTTC.

V gene TRBV6-5 combines with J gene TRBJ1-2, with D possibly being TRBD1 (5 bases). Germline assignment: CDR1 MNHEY and CDR2 SVGAGI. The CDR3 totals 14 residues. Trimming left V 6 bases short and J 2 bases short, with 13 bases between. CDR3 bases: TGTGCCAGCAGCCCCAACGGGGGGAACTATGGCTACACCTTC. Encoded protein: CASSPNGGNYGYTF.

The chain joins TRBV7-2 to TRBJ1-1; D not resolved. The germline gives CDR1 SGHTA, CDR2 FQGNSA. Trimming took off 5 bases at V and 0 bases at J, with 7 bases between the two ends. The CDR3 runs to 13 residues. The CDR3 loop reads CASSRGMNTEAFF. The CDR3 nucleotides read TGTGCCAGCAGCCGAGGGATGAACACTGAAGCTTTCTTT.

V and J are TRBV18 and TRBJ1-1; D remains ambiguous. The CDR3 runs to 16 residues. The ends were cut back, 1 base at V and 0 bases at J, with 12 bases in the middle. CDR1 is KGHSH, CDR2 LQKENI, per germline. The CDR3 region has the DNA TGTGCCAGCTCACCACGCGGGCAGGAATTGAACACTGAAGCTTTCTTT. Translation gives CASSPRGQELNTEAFF.

This chain joins TRBV19 and TRBJ2-6, with D hard to call. Trimming stripped 6 bases from V and 0 bases from J, with 12 bases between. Germline CDR1 is LNHDA and CDR2 is SQIVND (reference sequence). This CDR3 spans 16 amino acids. The CDR3 DNA reads TGTGCCAGTAGCCCGACTCCGGCCTCTGGGGCCAACGTCCTGACTTTC. Encoded protein: CASSPTPASGANVLTF. The full variable domain, completed using reference TRBV19 and TRBJ2-6, is DGGITQSPKYLFRKEGQNVTLSCEQNLNHDAMYWYRQDPGQGLRLIYYSQIVNDFQKGDIAEGYSVSREKKESFPLTVTSAQKNPTAFYLCASSPTPASGANVLTFGAGSRLTVL.

The genes are TRBV19 and TRBJ2-1; TRBD2 is a possible D gene (6 bases). Per germline, CDR1 LNHDA and CDR2 SQIVND (reference sequence). The CDR3 loop spans 17 amino acids. With 2 bases removed from V and 1 base from J, the gap between germline ends came to 15 bases. CDR3 coding DNA: TGTGCCAGTAGTATAAGGGACTTCGGAAGGTCCTACAATGAGCAGTTCTTC. Residues: CASSIRDFGRSYNEQFF.

This sequence joins TRBV5-6 and TRBJ1-5; no clear D. V lost 5 bases and J 4 bases, leaving 16 bases between the germline ends. The length of the CDR3 is 15 residues. Germline CDR1 reads SGHDT; CDR2 reads YYEEEE. The CDR3 sequence is CASSRTSAGNQPQHF. The CDR3 DNA sequence: TGTGCCAGCAGTCGGACCTCTGCGGGGAATCAGCCCCAGCATTTT.

V and J are TRBV14 and TRBJ2-5, with D perhaps TRBD2 (5 bases). Germline V gene lookup returns CDR1 SGHDN and CDR2 FVKESK. Trimming left V 3 bases short and J 3 bases short, with 8 bases between. This CDR3 is built from 13 residues. CDR3 DNA: TGTGCCAGCAGCCACTGGCGGGAAGAGACCCAGTACTTC. Translated, it gives CASSHWREETQYF.

The chain recombines TRBV5-4 with TRBJ2-6, with 7 bases aligning to TRBD1. V dropped 0 bases and J dropped 0; count of bases not matched to a gene: 6. Per the germline V gene, CDR1 is SGHNT and CDR2 is YYREEE (reference sequence). The CDR3 has 18 residues. The DNA of the CDR3 is TGTGCCAGCAGCTTGGAGCGAGGGGGCATCTCTGGGGCCAACGTCCTGACTTTC. Protein product: CASSLERGGISGANVLTF.

This CDR3 is CASSSIGGEQFF. The CDR3 nucleotides read TGTGCCAGCAGCTCTATAGGGGGTGAGCAGTTCTTC. This chain connects TRBV7-3 to TRBJ2-1; possible D gene TRBD1, 6 bases. Trimming stripped 4 bases from V and 9 bases from J, with 10 bases between. Germline CDR1 and CDR2: SGHTA and FQGTGA. This CDR3 is built from 12 residues. Using reference TRBV7-3 and TRBJ2-1 for the parts outside the CDR3, the full variable domain is GAGVSQTPSNKVTEKGKYVELRCDPISGHTALYWYRQSLGQGPEFLIYFQGTGAADDSGLPNDRFFAVRPEGSVSTLKIQRTERGDSAVYLCASSSIGGEQFFGPGTRLTVL.

The chain has TRBV6-1 and TRBJ1-1, with no clear D. The CDR3 is made up of 17 amino acids. CDR1 is MNHNS, CDR2 SASEGT, per germline. Trimming removed 3 bases from V and 0 bases from J, with 17 bases in between. This CDR3 reads CASSETFLSRMNTEAFF. The CDR3 nucleotides are TGTGCCAGCAGTGAGACATTTCTTAGCCGGATGAACACTGAAGCTTTCTTT.

This chain joins TRBV2 and TRBJ1-1; a possible D gene is TRBD1 (6 bases). V was cut by 6 bases and J by 4 bases, with 18 bases left in between. The CDR3 runs 15 residues. The germline gives CDR1 SNHLY, CDR2 FYNNEI. The CDR3 reads CASRIGEGGPTEAFF. In nucleotides, the CDR3 is TGTGCCAGCAGAATAGGGGAAGGGGGGCCCACTGAAGCTTTCTTT. The full variable domain, completed using reference TRBV2 and TRBJ1-1, is EPEVTQTPSHQVTQMGQEVILRCVPISNHLYFYWYRQILGQKVEFLVSFYNNEISEKSEIFDDQFSVERPDGSNFTLKIRSTKLEDSAMYFCASRIGEGGPTEAFFGQGTRLTVV.

The chain is built from TRBV2 and TRBJ2-7; TRBD1 agrees at 7 bases. The J segment lost 2 bases and the V segment lost 6 bases, leaving 13 bases of the junction unmatched. This CDR3 has 16 amino acids. Germline V gene data show CDR1 as SNHLY and CDR2 as FYNNEI. The CDR3 DNA sequence: TGTGCCAGCAGAAACTTACCGGGACAGCAAGCCTACGAGCAGTACTTC. Its translation: CASRNLPGQQAYEQYF.

V is TRBV5-1 and J is TRBJ2-7, with TRBD2 identical over 10 bases. J gave up 7 bases and V 0 bases, and 4 bases lay outside the gene matches. This CDR3 has 14 residues. Looked up from germline, CDR1 is SGHRS and CDR2 is YFSETQ. The CDR3 DNA is TGCGCCAGCAGCTTGGATCCAGCGGGAGGGGAGCAGTACTTC. Translated: CASSLDPAGGEQYF.

The chain has TRBV10-2 and TRBJ1-1; TRBD1 is a possible D gene (5 bases). The germline gives CDR1 WSHSY, CDR2 SAAADI. CDR3 length: 13 amino acids. V was shortened by 3 bases and J by 10 bases, with 15 bases between the two germline ends. Written as DNA, the CDR3 is TGCGCCAGCAGTGAAGGTGCTGGAAGGGGAGCTTTCTTT. As protein: CASSEGAGRGAFF.

The CDR3 protein is CSVADWMNTEAFF. In DNA form, the CDR3 reads TGCAGCGTTGCGGACTGGATGAACACTGAAGCTTTCTTT. The V call is TRBV29-1, the J call TRBJ1-1; D ambiguous. V lost 4 bases to trimming and J lost 0 bases, with 9 bases between them. The CDR3 length is 13 residues. Germline lookup yields CDR1 SQVTM and CDR2 ANQGSEA. Full variable domain (missing parts from reference TRBV29-1 and TRBJ1-1): SAVISQKPSRDICQRGTSLTIQCQVDSQVTMMFWYRQQPGQSLTLIATANQGSEATYESGFVIDKFPISRPNLTFSTLTVSNMSPEDSSIYLCSVADWMNTEAFFGQGTRLTVV.

The rearrangement joins TRBV5-4 to TRBJ2-7, with 7 nucleotides matching TRBD2. There are 15 residues in the CDR3. Germline-derived CDR1 and CDR2 are SGHNT and YYREEE (reference sequence). Trimming took 1 base from V and 2 from J; bases not matched to a gene: 6. The CDR3 sequence: CASSLWRGGPYEQYF. The CDR3 DNA reads as TGTGCCAGCAGCTTGTGGCGCGGGGGACCCTACGAGCAGTACTTC.

The chain couples TRBV11-1 to TRBJ2-3, with 12 bases identical to TRBD2. V gave up 0 bases and J gave up 3 bases; unmatched junction bases: 4. The CDR3 extends over 17 amino acids. Germline V gene sequence: CDR1 SGHAT, CDR2 FQDESV (reference sequence). CDR3 DNA: TGTGCCAGCAGCTTAGCCGCTAGCGGGAGGGCAACAGATACGCAGTATTTT. Encoded protein: CASSLAASGRATDTQYF.

The chain uses TRBV10-3 and TRBJ1-2; D remains unclear. CDR1 and CDR2 from the germline V gene are ENHRY and SYGVKD. The CDR3 is 13 amino acids. Trimming took 5 bases from V and 4 from J, leaving 11 bases between them. The CDR3: CAISSDGVYGYTF. CDR3 bases: TGTGCCATCAGTTCCGACGGAGTCTATGGCTACACCTTC.

The CDR3 protein is CASSPPLALAGKTQYF. As DNA, the CDR3 is TGTGCCAGCAGCCCCCCTCTAGCGCTGGCTGGGAAGACCCAGTACTTC. V gene TRBV28 combines with J gene TRBJ2-5; D is possibly TRBD2 (6 bases). The germline V and J ends were trimmed by 6 bases and 6 bases, with 23 bases remaining between them. This CDR3 contains 16 residues. In germline, CDR1 is MDHEN, CDR2 SYDVKM.

The chain combines TRBV7-2 with TRBJ2-1; D gene unclear. Deletions cut 2 bases from V and 4 bases from J, with 6 bases between. In germline, CDR1 is SGHTA, CDR2 FQGNSA. The CDR3 is made up of 13 amino acids. For the CDR3, the DNA is TGTGCCAGCAGCTTAAGTCAATACAATGAGCAGTTCTTC. Amino acids: CASSLSQYNEQFF.

This clone was detected once. This chain joins TRBV28 and TRBJ2-5; 8 nucleotides match TRBD2. CDR1 is MDHEN and CDR2 is SYDVKM in the germline V gene. The V and J ends lost 4 bases and 4 bases, in that order; junction bases with no gene match: 5. The CDR3 spans 14 residues. This CDR3 is CASSSGGAGETQYF. The CDR3, as DNA: TGTGCCAGCAGTTCGGGGGGGGCAGGAGAGACCCAGTACTTC.

The chain has TRBV19 and TRBJ1-2, with unresolved D. Germline V gene data show CDR1 as LNHDA and CDR2 as SQIVND (reference sequence). CDR3 size: 13 residues. The germline V and J ends were trimmed by 9 bases and 4 bases, with 15 bases remaining between them. The CDR3 sequence is CASHFAASYGYTF. Written as DNA, the CDR3 is TGTGCCAGCCATTTTGCAGCCTCCTATGGCTACACCTTC.

This chain joins TRBV7-3 and TRBJ2-3; D remains ambiguous. In germline, CDR1 is SGHTA, CDR2 FQGTGA. This CDR3 has 16 amino acids. Trimming pared 1 base from V and 2 bases from J, leaving 13 bases between. The CDR3 here is CASSLSWAATTDTQYF. CDR3 nucleotide sequence: TGTGCCAGCAGCTTAAGTTGGGCCGCCACCACAGATACGCAGTATTTT.

This sequence joins TRBV7-2 and TRBJ1-4; D perhaps matches TRBD1 (5 bases). Germline CDR1 and CDR2: SGHTA and FQGNSA. V was trimmed by 1 base and J by 5 bases, leaving 8 bases between them. The CDR3 has 14 amino acids. The CDR3 here is CASSLGQLNEKLFF. Written as DNA, the CDR3 is TGTGCCAGCAGCTTAGGACAGTTGAATGAAAAACTGTTTTTT. Looking up the rest from reference TRBV7-2 and TRBJ1-4 gives the full variable domain: GAGVSQSPSNKVTEKGKDVELRCDPISGHTALYWYRQSLGQGLEFLIYFQGNSAPDKSGLPSDRFSAERTGGSVSTLTIQRTQQEDSAVYLCASSLGQLNEKLFFGSGTQLSVL.

The chain links TRBV7-9 to TRBJ1-1; D remains ambiguous. This CDR3 has 13 residues. V dropped 5 bases and J dropped 0 bases, with 7 bases sitting between them. The V gene's germline CDR1 is SEHNR and CDR2 FQNEAQ (reference sequence). In nucleotides, the CDR3 is TGTGCCAGCAGCCGGGCGCTGAACACTGAAGCTTTCTTT. It translates to CASSRALNTEAFF.

V usage is TRBV2 and J usage is TRBJ1-5; 7 bases align to TRBD1. Germline assignment: CDR1 SNHLY and CDR2 FYNNEI. Losses at the gene ends were 8 bases for V and 3 bases for J; bases not matched to a gene: 7. The CDR3 runs to 14 residues. The CDR3 loop reads CASGPTGLNQPQHF. The CDR3 bases are TGTGCCAGCGGACCGACAGGGCTCAATCAGCCCCAGCATTTT. The full variable domain, its missing parts supplied by reference TRBV2 and TRBJ1-5, is EPEVTQTPSHQVTQMGQEVILRCVPISNHLYFYWYRQILGQKVEFLVSFYNNEISEKSEIFDDQFSVERPDGSNFTLKIRSTKLEDSAMYFCASGPTGLNQPQHFGDGTRLSIL.